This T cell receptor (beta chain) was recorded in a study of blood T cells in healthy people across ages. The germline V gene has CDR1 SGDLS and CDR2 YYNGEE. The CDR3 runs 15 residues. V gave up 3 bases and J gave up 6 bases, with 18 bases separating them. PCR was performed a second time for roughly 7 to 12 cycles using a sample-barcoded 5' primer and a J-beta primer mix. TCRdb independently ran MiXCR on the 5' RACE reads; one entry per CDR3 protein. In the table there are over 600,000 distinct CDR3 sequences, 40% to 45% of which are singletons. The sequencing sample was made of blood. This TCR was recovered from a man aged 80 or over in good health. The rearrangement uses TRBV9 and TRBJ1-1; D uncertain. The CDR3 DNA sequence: TGTGCCAGCAGCGCCAGCCCCAAAATCCACGCTGAAGCTTTCTTT. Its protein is CASSASPKIHAEAFF.